This TCR beta chain appears in the sequencing data of a study of blood T cell repertoires in COVID-19. Germline CDR1 is KGHSH and CDR2 is LQKENI. The CDR3 contains 13 residues. Trimming pared 3 bases from V and 8 bases from J, leaving 13 bases between. Generated by immunoSEQ multiplex PCR, the TCRdb table keeps only in-frame clones and is missing some. Of 56,000 or so clones detected, around 84% appear once; the ten largest clones hold 10% to 15%. The receptor was derived from an elderly woman with acute or convalescent COVID-19. Sequenced input: peripheral blood. This chain uses TRBV18 with TRBJ1-1, with D maybe TRBD1 (6 bases). The CDR3 loop reads CASSPRGGREAFF. Written as DNA, the CDR3 is TGTGCCAGCTCACCTAGGGGGGGCAGAGAAGCTTTCTTT.